What follows is one T cell receptor (beta chain) and its context. Its target is not known. Here immunoSEQ multiplex PCR was the method, and the copy in TCRdb shows in-frame clones only, minus some. The table lists some 70,000 clones, 84% of them singletons. These data belong to a study of OX40 agonist ivuxolimab in advanced cancers. Study as a whole: Prior anti-PD-1, anti-PD-L1 or anti-CTLA-4 therapy was allowed; less than 45% had some.

Study-wide findings and caveats: At 0.1 to 3.0 mg/kg and by week 6, CD4+ and CD8+ T cells in the blood had expanded clonally. Researchers did not determine the expanded peripheral T cells' antigen specificity.

The CDR3 sequence is 14 residues long. Germline CDR1 reads KGHSH; CDR2 reads LQKENI. V was pared by 8 bases and J by 4 bases, with 10 bases of the junction left unmatched. Autoimmune disease history or systemic immunosuppression barred patients. This receptor was taken from an adult with an advanced solid tumor such as melanoma, head and neck, liver or kidney cancer. The V and J genes are TRBV18 and TRBJ2-7; TRBD1 agrees at 8 bases. The specimen comprised CD4+ or CD8+ T cells sorted from blood, sampled in a trial of the OX40 agonist ivuxolimab. This chain's CDR3 is CASADGQGTYEQYF. Written as DNA, the CDR3 is TGTGCCAGCGCCGACGGACAGGGAACTTACGAGCAGTACTTC.